One and the same sample provided the 22 T cell receptor beta chains below, sequenced in a study of cytomegalovirus exposure and HLA in healthy donors. With 60 Vbeta and 13 Jbeta primers, the PCR was carried out. This table comes from immunoSEQ multiplex PCR, and its TCRdb copy is limited to in-frame clones, with some not included. The repertoire holds 70,000 to 100,000 clones, with approximately 68% as singletons. Input material: PBMCs. The source of these receptors is a woman in her forties or fifties in good health and CMV-seropositive.

The chain combines TRBV5-1 with TRBJ2-7; 9 positions match TRBD1. The CDR3 has 13 amino acids. Germline loops: CDR1 SGHRS, CDR2 YFSETQ. J gave up 4 bases and V 3 bases, and 2 bases lay outside the gene matches. As DNA, the CDR3 is TGCGCCAGCAGCTGGGGGACAGGGTACGAGCAGTACTTC. The encoded protein is CASSWGTGYEQYF.

The chain combines TRBV30 with TRBJ2-7; 7 bases are a match to TRBD2. CDR1 is GTSNPN and CDR2 is SVGIG in the germline V gene (reference sequence). V lost 1 base and J lost 7; bases outside the gene matches: 7. The CDR3 contains 13 residues. The CDR3 here is CAWSEGRDGEQYF. The CDR3 DNA reads TGTGCCTGGAGTGAGGGGAGGGACGGAGAGCAGTACTTC.

This clone occurred once. The chain recombines TRBV7-9 with TRBJ2-1, with 7 bases aligning to TRBD2. Trimming took 1 base from V and 3 from J; bases not matched to a gene: 3. CDR1 and CDR2 from the germline V gene are SEHNR and FQNEAQ (reference sequence). The CDR3 has 15 residues. The CDR3 DNA reads TGTGCCAGCAGCTTAGGCCTAGCGGACTACAATGAGCAGTTCTTC. Translation gives CASSLGLADYNEQFF. Complete variable domain (other parts from reference TRBV7-9 and TRBJ2-1): DTGVSQNPRHKITKRGQNVTFRCDPISEHNRLYWYRQTLGQGPEFLTYFQNEAQLEKSRLLSDRFSAERPKGSFSTLEIQRTEQGDSAMYLCASSLGLADYNEQFFGPGTRLTVL.

The rearrangement links TRBV6-5 to TRBJ2-1; 8 bases align to TRBD2. Germline V gene sequence: CDR1 MNHEY, CDR2 SVGAGI. CDR3 length: 16 amino acids. V lost 2 bases to trimming and J lost 1 base; unmatched junction nucleotides: 4. CDR3 sequence reads: CASSYDGGASYNEQFF. In DNA, the CDR3 is TGTGCCAGCAGTTACGACGGGGGGGCATCCTACAATGAGCAGTTCTTC.

A few counts support this clone. The CDR3 nucleotides are TGTGCCAGCAGTGGGGCCGGGACAGTTGGGGGTCAGCCCCAGCATTTT. Its protein product is CASSGAGTVGGQPQHF. The gene calls are TRBV2 and TRBJ1-5; TRBD1 agrees at 7 bases. Trimming took 4 bases from V and 6 from J; bases not matched to a gene: 12. The CDR3 extends over 16 amino acids. The germline V gene has CDR1 SNHLY and CDR2 FYNNEI. The whole variable domain, filled in from reference TRBV2 and TRBJ1-5, reads EPEVTQTPSHQVTQMGQEVILRCVPISNHLYFYWYRQILGQKVEFLVSFYNNEISEKSEIFDDQFSVERPDGSNFTLKIRSTKLEDSAMYFCASSGAGTVGGQPQHFGDGTRLSIL.

The rearrangement uses TRBV6-1 and TRBJ2-5, with D perhaps TRBD1 (5 bases). The V and J ends lost 7 bases and 1 base respectively, with 13 bases between them. Germline V gene data show CDR1 as MNHNS and CDR2 as SASEGT. The CDR3 extends over 14 amino acids. In DNA, the CDR3 is TGTGCCAGCATCGGGCAGGGCCTCCAAGAGACCCAGTACTTC. Protein product: CASIGQGLQETQYF.

This clone appeared a single time. This rearrangement joins TRBV5-4 to TRBJ2-5, with TRBD2 identical over 14 bases. Per germline, CDR1 SGHNT and CDR2 YYREEE (reference sequence). Germline trimming cut 2 bases from V and 2 bases from J; bases unmatched to any gene: 8. This CDR3 contains 18 residues. The CDR3 region is CASSFDGTSGGKQETQYF. The CDR3, as DNA: TGTGCCAGCAGCTTCGACGGGACTAGCGGGGGAAAACAAGAGACCCAGTACTTC.

The rearrangement joins TRBV18 to TRBJ2-3; TRBD2 is a possible D gene (5 bases). Looked up from germline, CDR1 is KGHSH and CDR2 is LQKENI. The CDR3 is 13 residues long. The V gene lost 3 bases and the J gene lost 6 bases, with 10 bases spanning the gap. This chain's CDR3 is CASSPGVDDTQYF. CDR3 bases: TGTGCCAGCTCACCGGGAGTTGACGATACGCAGTATTTT.

In nucleotides, the CDR3 is TGTGCCAGCAGTCCCGGGACTCAGGGGGAGCTGTTTTTT. Its protein is CASSPGTQGELFF. The chain carries TRBV6-6 and TRBJ2-2, with D perhaps matching TRBD2 (6 bases). Trimming removed 5 bases from V and 8 bases from J, with 12 bases in between. Germline V gene lookup returns CDR1 MNHNY and CDR2 SVGAGI (reference sequence). The CDR3 runs 13 residues.

This clone showed up just once. Mismatch with germline at one junction end may stem from a read error. This chain joins TRBV5-1 and TRBJ1-6; no reliable D call. Germline CDR1 SGHRS, CDR2 YFSETQ. The CDR3 is 16 residues long. The CDR3 sequence: CASSLGVSSYNSPPHF. In DNA form, the CDR3 reads TGCGCCAGCAGCTTGGGGGTTAGCTCCTATAATTCACCCCCCCACTTT.

This sequence joins TRBV5-1 and TRBJ2-2; 12 positions match TRBD1. The V gene's germline CDR1 is SGHRS and CDR2 YFSETQ. V was pared by 3 bases and J by 4 bases, with 4 bases of the junction left unmatched. The CDR3 is 16 residues long. The CDR3 region is CASSSGQGAGTGELFF. The CDR3 DNA sequence: TGCGCCAGCAGCTCGGGACAGGGGGCGGGCACCGGGGAGCTGTTTTTT.

V is TRBV7-9 and J is TRBJ1-2, with 9 nucleotides matching TRBD1. The V and J ends lost 3 bases and 10 bases, in that order; junction bases with no gene match: 3. The CDR3 has 12 amino acids. Germline CDR1 is SEHNR and CDR2 is FQNEAQ (reference sequence). The CDR3 nucleotides read TGTGCCAGCAGCTTTAGACAGGGGGACTACACCTTC. Its protein is CASSFRQGDYTF.

The V and J genes are TRBV5-1 and TRBJ2-1; D perhaps matches TRBD2 (5 bases). Germline assignment: CDR1 SGHRS and CDR2 YFSETQ. CDR3 length: 13 amino acids. V lost 3 bases and J 7 bases, leaving 11 bases between the germline ends. The chain's CDR3 is CASSWERRNEQFF. CDR3 sequence (DNA): TGCGCCAGCAGCTGGGAGCGGCGGAATGAGCAGTTCTTC.

This clone was recorded a few times. The chain has TRBV28 and TRBJ1-3; 7 bases match TRBD1. The CDR3 consists of 15 residues. Germline V gene data show CDR1 as MDHEN and CDR2 as SYDVKM. Trimming removed 8 bases from V and 2 bases from J; junction bases left unmatched: 9. CDR3 loop: CASRRDSGTGNTIYF. The CDR3 DNA is TGTGCCAGCCGAAGGGACAGCGGAACTGGAAACACCATATATTTT.

The chain employs TRBV4-2 and TRBJ2-7; 7 nucleotides line up with TRBD1. CDR1 and CDR2 from the germline V gene are LGHNA and YNFKEQ. The trim removed 0 bases at V and 1 base at J, leaving 6 bases unmatched. This CDR3 is built from 16 residues. CDR3 sequence: CASSQDPGTDSYEQYF. CDR3 DNA sequence: TGTGCCAGCAGCCAAGATCCCGGGACAGATTCCTACGAGCAGTACTTC.

The chain is built from TRBV30 and TRBJ1-5; weak D call: TRBD1 (6 bases). Germline V CDR1 and CDR2: GTSNPN, SVGIG (reference sequence). Trimming took off 5 bases at V and 2 bases at J, with 16 bases between the two ends. The CDR3 is made up of 15 amino acids. CDR3 DNA: TGTGCCTGGTCAAAACTCCAGGGGCGCAATCAGCCCCAGCATTTT. Translating it yields CAWSKLQGRNQPQHF.

This clone has only one observation. This chain uses TRBV9 with TRBJ1-1; the D gene is possibly TRBD1 (5 bases). V lost 9 bases, J lost 0 bases, and 18 bases lay in between. Germline values: CDR1 SGDLS, CDR2 YYNGEE. This CDR3 is built from 15 residues. CDR3 sequence reads: CATRGGELVNTEAFF. CDR3 bases: TGTGCCACCCGGGGGGGGGAATTAGTGAACACTGAAGCTTTCTTT.

The chain combines TRBV6-5 with TRBJ1-2; possible D gene TRBD1, 5 bases. Germline CDR1 MNHEY, CDR2 SVGAGI. The CDR3 consists of 12 residues. V was cut by 2 bases and J by 5 bases, with 6 bases left in between. The CDR3 region has the DNA TGTGCCAGCAGTTACCAGGGTTATGGCTACACCTTC. It translates to CASSYQGYGYTF.

This clone is a singleton in its sample. The chain links TRBV27 to TRBJ1-1, with a possible D match to TRBD1 (6 bases). The germline V and J ends were trimmed by 0 bases and 5 bases, with 13 bases remaining between them. Germline-derived CDR1 and CDR2 are MNHEY and SMNVEV (reference sequence). The CDR3 is 15 residues long. CDR3 loop: CASSLSTGLWTEAFF. The CDR3 nucleotides read TGTGCCAGCAGTTTATCCACAGGGCTTTGGACTGAAGCTTTCTTT.

CDR3 DNA: TGTGCCAGCAGCTTAGGACTAGCGGGGGGTCTTAATGAGCAGTTCTTC. Its translation: CASSLGLAGGLNEQFF. This rearrangement joins TRBV7-2 to TRBJ2-1; 13 bases fit TRBD2. The CDR3 spans 16 residues. Germline loops: CDR1 SGHTA, CDR2 FQGNSA. V trimming: 1 base; J trimming: 7 bases; junction bases outside the gene matches: 4.

The chain links TRBV10-1 to TRBJ1-2; 7 bases are shared with TRBD1. Looked up from germline, CDR1 is WNHNN and CDR2 is SYGVQD (reference sequence). The CDR3 consists of 13 residues. Losses at the gene ends were 0 bases for V and 8 bases for J; bases not matched to a gene: 3. CDR3 DNA: TGCGCCAGCAGTGAGTCGAGAGGGGGCGGCTACACCTTC. Translated, it gives CASSESRGGGYTF.

This clone was seen only a few times. The genes are TRBV27 and TRBJ1-6; D remains ambiguous. The V and J ends lost 1 base and 5 bases respectively, with 12 bases between them. The germline CDR1 and CDR2 sequences are MNHEY and SMNVEV (reference sequence). This CDR3 is 16 amino acids long. The CDR3 loop is CASSLLGSENNSPLHF. CDR3 nucleotides: TGTGCCAGCAGTTTATTGGGTAGCGAAAATAATTCACCCCTCCACTTT.